This T cell receptor beta chain is from a study of blood T cells in healthy people across ages. Trimming removed 5 bases from V and 7 bases from J; junction bases left unmatched: 8. Germline V gives CDR1 MNHEY, CDR2 SVGAGI. The CDR3 is 14 amino acids. Using a J-beta primer mix together with a sample-barcoded 5' primer, a second PCR was run for roughly 6 to 11 cycles. TCRdb reprocessed the 5' RACE reads via MiXCR and lists one record per CDR3 protein. The data show 1.5 million to 1.9 million distinct CDR3 sequences, with 42% seen just once and just over 4% held by the top ten. The specimen was blood. The chain links TRBV6-5 to TRBJ2-1, with 7 bases that match TRBD2. The sequence was collected from a woman aged 18-29 years in good health. As DNA, the CDR3 is TGTGCCAGCAGTCAAAGGACTAGATGGAATGAGCAGTTCTTC. This codes for CASSQRTRWNEQFF.